Given below is one TCR beta chain in context. The target antigen is unknown. By flow cytometry, patients selected for sequencing had shown an expansion of CD8+CD57+ cells. A severe acquired aplastic anemia diagnosis applied to all patients. The sample originates from a study of CD8+CD57+ T cells in acquired aplastic anemia. The CDR3 length is 12 residues. The germline V and J ends were trimmed by 3 bases and 8 bases, with 10 bases remaining between them. Germline V CDR1 and CDR2: LGHDT, YNNKEL (reference sequence). Profiles of TCR beta VDJ and CDR3 were generated from a genomic DNA template. Via MiXCR, TCRdb re-called the reads, giving one row per CDR3 protein. Among 310,000 or so distinct CDR3 sequences listed, around three fifths were seen once. Study-level findings and limits: Around 29 CD8+ CDR3 sequences were shared between patients and controls.

The genes are TRBV3-1 and TRBJ1-2, with D possibly TRBD1 on 5 matching bases. The sequence came from a human donor with aplastic anemia. The sequenced material came from sorted CD4+, CD8+, or CD8+CD57+ T cells (not recorded which) from PBMCs. CDR3: CASSQQGRGYTF. The CDR3 coding sequence is TGTGCCAGCAGCCAGCAGGGAAGGGGCTACACCTTC.